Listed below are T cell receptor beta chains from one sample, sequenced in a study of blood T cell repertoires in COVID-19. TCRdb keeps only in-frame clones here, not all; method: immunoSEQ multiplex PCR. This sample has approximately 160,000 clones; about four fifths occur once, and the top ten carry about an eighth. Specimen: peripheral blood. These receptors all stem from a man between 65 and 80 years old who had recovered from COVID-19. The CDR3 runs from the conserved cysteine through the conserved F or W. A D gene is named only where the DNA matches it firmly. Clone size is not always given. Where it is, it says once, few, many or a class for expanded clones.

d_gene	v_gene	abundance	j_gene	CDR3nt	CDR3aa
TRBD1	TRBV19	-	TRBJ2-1	TGTGCCACCGCGGGACAGGTCTACAATGAGCAGTTCTTC	CATAGQVYNEQFF
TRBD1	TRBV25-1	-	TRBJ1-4	TGTGCCAGCAGTGGGTCGACAGGGTGGGGAAAACTGTTTTTT	CASSGSTGWGKLFF
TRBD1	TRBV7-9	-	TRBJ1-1	TGTGCCAGCAGGCCGACAGGGGGCACTGAAGCTTTCTTT	CASRPTGGTEAFF
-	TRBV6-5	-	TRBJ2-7	TGTGCCAGCAGTTACGAGCCGAGGAGCTCCTACGAGCAGTACTTC	CASSYEPRSSYEQYF
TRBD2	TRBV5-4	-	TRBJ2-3	TGTGCCAGCAGCCGGACTAGCGTCACAGATACGCAGTATTTT	CASSRTSVTDTQYF
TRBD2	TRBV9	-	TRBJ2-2	TGTGCCAGCAGCGCCAACCGCGGGGGGGACACCGGGGAGCTGTTTTTT	CASSANRGGDTGELFF
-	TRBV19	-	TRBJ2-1	TGTGCCAGTAGTATGAGAGTAGAATCGAATTACAATGAGCAGTTCTTC	CASSMRVESNYNEQFF
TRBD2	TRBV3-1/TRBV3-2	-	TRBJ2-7	TGTGCCAGCAGCCTCGGGACTAGCGGGACGTACGAGCAGTACTTC	CASSLGTSGTYEQYF
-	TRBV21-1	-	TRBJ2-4	TGTGCCAGCAGCAAAGGGGGGGGCCATTCTCTAGCCAAAAACATTCAGTACTTC	CASSKGGGHSLAKNIQYF
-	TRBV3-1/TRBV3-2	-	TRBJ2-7	TGTGCCAGCATGCCTAGGAGGAGGGGGCAACTTTACGAGCAGTACTTC	CASMPRRRGQLYEQYF
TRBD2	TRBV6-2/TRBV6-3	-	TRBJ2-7	TGTGCCAGCAGTTACCCCAGAGCGGGAGGGTTCGAGCAGTACTTC	CASSYPRAGGFEQYF
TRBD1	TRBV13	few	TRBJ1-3	TGTGCCAGCAGCACCAACAGGGGCGTTGGAGGAAACACCATATATTTT	CASSTNRGVGGNTIYF
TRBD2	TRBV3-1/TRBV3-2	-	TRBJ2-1	TGTGCCAGCAGCCAAGAGAGGCTAGCGGGAGACAATGAGCAGTTCTTC	CASSQERLAGDNEQFF
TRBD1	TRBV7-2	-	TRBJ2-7	TGTGCCAGCAGCTCACCGGACAGGGGCTACGAGCAGTACTTC	CASSSPDRGYEQYF